This T cell receptor beta chain came from a study of metastatic and nonmetastatic thyroid tumors (dated by TCRdb to between 2020 and 2021). Turning to the overall study: Repertoires were compared across peripheral blood and tumor or nodule tissue samples from malignant and benign thyroid patients.

The paper as a whole reports these results and caveats: TCR beta diversity was reported as significantly higher in malignant tumors than in benign nodules, in both blood and tumor samples.

Libraries were made using PCR. Sequencing was performed on an Illumina HiSeq 4000. High-throughput sequencing was used to profile the CDR3 region of the TCR beta-chain in every patient. The published analysis was carried out like this. A classifier to discriminate distant-metastatic papillary thyroid cancer patients was built from CDR3 differences across clinicopathological groups. The Shannon index was used to measure repertoire diversity, and the Morisita-Horn index was used to measure how similar tumor and blood repertoires were. In TCRdb, the public reads were trimmed at Q25 with fastp and aligned with MiXCR, with productive beta chains retained. Here the V and J calls rest on TCRdb's processing, not on the authors' analysis. The sample records around 35,000 clones, about a sixth of which are singletons. Together, the top ten hold roughly 6% of the sample. The germline V gene yields SQVTM for CDR1 and ANQGSEA for CDR2. Trimming at the junction amounts to 5 bases on V and 4 bases on J, and the germline ends lie 14 bases apart. From the cysteine up to the phenylalanine, the CDR3 has a length of 13 residues. The entry retains the CDR3 DNA only, 39 bases that are in frame from base 1.

None of the patients had been given any treatment before thyroid surgery. Using T-cell receptor beta sequencing, the study looked back at clinical samples from patients collected from the early 2010s to the late 2010s. This clone was found many times. Its antigen specificity is not known. Base qualities are missing; no much larger clone stands one base away. The V and J genes are TRBV29-1 and TRBJ1-2; perhaps TRBD1 is the D gene, with 6 bases matching. The sequence came from a male donor with papillary thyroid cancer or a benign thyroid nodule (not recorded which). Some clones in this sample may be carry-over from other donors' samples. The material sequenced was blood. The nucleotides read TGCAGCGTTTTAGAGACAGGCCTCTATGGCTACACCTTC. This yields the protein CSVLETGLYGYTF.